The 21 T cell receptor beta chains below were found in one sample sequenced in a study of blood T cell repertoires in COVID-19. Assay: immunoSEQ multiplex PCR; the TCRdb copy retains only in-frame clones and omits some. The sample holds 200,000 to 250,000 clones; more than 70% are singletons and the top ten take about 2.1%. Material: PBMCs or T cells enriched from blood (not recorded which). The origin of the receptors is a woman aged 45-60 years who had recovered from COVID-19.

The chain uses TRBV7-3 and TRBJ2-3; TRBD2 aligns across 7 bases. Germline assignment: CDR1 SGHTA and CDR2 FQGTGA. J lost 3 bases, V lost 0 bases, and 3 bases had no gene match. There are 15 residues in the CDR3. The CDR3 loop reads CASSLTGGSTDTQYF. The CDR3 DNA reads as TGTGCCAGCAGCTTAACAGGCGGGAGTACAGATACGCAGTATTTT.

This chain uses TRBV9 with TRBJ1-4; D is uncertain. Deletions cut 0 bases from V and 4 bases from J, with 10 bases between. From germline, CDR1 is SGDLS and CDR2 YYNGEE. CDR3 length: 15 amino acids. CDR3: CASSVARGLNEKLFF. CDR3 sequence (DNA): TGTGCCAGCAGCGTAGCCCGGGGTCTTAATGAAAAACTGTTTTTT.

This clone appeared a few times. J is TRBJ2-5 and V is TRBV21-1; whether TRBD1, the table's D call, matches the DNA was not checked. TRBV21-1 is classified as a pseudogene. The CDR3 contains 14 residues. CDR3 residues: CASSTGDRKETQYF. The CDR3 nucleotides read TGTGCCAGCAGCACCGGGGACAGAAAAGAGACCCAGTACTTC.

The chain has TRBV6-5 and TRBJ2-7; maybe TRBD1 (6 bases). Deletions cut 7 bases from V and 0 bases from J, with 13 bases between. There are 14 residues in the CDR3. Per germline, CDR1 MNHEY and CDR2 SVGAGI. CDR3 sequence reads: CASTPMGASYEQYF. DNA for the CDR3: TGTGCCAGCACTCCCATGGGGGCCTCCTACGAGCAGTACTTC.

The V call is TRBV10-3, the J call TRBJ1-1, with 10 nucleotides matching TRBD1. The length of the CDR3 is 14 residues. Germline loops: CDR1 ENHRY, CDR2 SYGVKD. Trimming removed 6 bases from V and 5 bases from J; junction bases left unmatched: 6. CDR3 in amino acids: CAISHGTGVTEAFF. CDR3 bases: TGTGCCATCAGCCACGGGACAGGGGTTACTGAAGCTTTCTTT.

The table lists this clone with a count of one. The chain joins TRBV6-1 to TRBJ2-7, with TRBD2 matching over 9 bases. The CDR3 contains 17 residues. Germline CDR1 reads MNHNS; CDR2 reads SASEGT. Trimming took 2 bases from V and 4 from J; bases not matched to a gene: 12. The CDR3: CASSELAGSSGGYEQYF. In DNA, the CDR3 is TGTGCCAGCAGTGAACTAGCGGGGTCTTCCGGGGGATACGAGCAGTACTTC.

The CDR3 loop is CASSLRGRGTEAFF. For the CDR3, the DNA is TGTGCCAGCAGTTTGAGGGGGAGAGGCACTGAAGCTTTCTTT. The chain combines TRBV28 with TRBJ1-1; D might be TRBD1 (6 bases). CDR1 MDHEN and CDR2 SYDVKM come from the germline V gene. Trimming cost V 3 bases and J 4 bases, with 12 bases left between them. The CDR3 totals 14 residues. The full variable domain, completed using reference TRBV28 and TRBJ1-1, is DVKVTQSSRYLVKRTGEKVFLECVQDMDHENMFWYRQDPGLGLRLIYFSYDVKMKEKGDIPEGYSVSREKKERFSLILESASTNQTSMYLCASSLRGRGTEAFFGQGTRLTVV.

The genes are TRBV2 and TRBJ2-5, with TRBD2 identical over 11 bases. Trimming removed 6 bases from V and 2 bases from J; junction bases left unmatched: 8. Germline assignment: CDR1 SNHLY and CDR2 FYNNEI. This CDR3 spans 16 amino acids. The CDR3 region has the DNA TGTGCCAGCAGGGCAAGACTAGCGGGGAGTCAAGAGACCCAGTACTTC. This encodes CASRARLAGSQETQYF.

This clone appeared once. This chain links TRBV7-2 with TRBJ1-4, with D unclear. Germline V lookup: CDR1 SGHTA, CDR2 FQGNSA. This CDR3 comprises 14 residues. Trimming cost V 4 bases and J 0 bases, with 6 bases left between them. The CDR3 nucleotides read TGTGCCAGCAGCTCACTGGCAACTAATGAAAAACTGTTTTTT. It yields the protein CASSSLATNEKLFF.

J is TRBJ2-2 and V is TRBV18, with D uncertain. Germline V gene lookup returns CDR1 KGHSH and CDR2 LQKENI. This CDR3 contains 14 residues. The ends were cut back, 5 bases at V and 7 bases at J, with 14 bases in the middle. CDR3 in DNA: TGTGCCAGCTCAGCTGAGGTAACCGTCGGGGAGCTGTTTTTT. Translating it yields CASSAEVTVGELFF.

The V call is TRBV19, the J call TRBJ1-1; D perhaps matches TRBD1 (5 bases). The CDR3 covers 17 residues. V lost 4 bases and J lost 8, with 26 bases in between. Germline V CDR1 and CDR2: LNHDA, SQIVND (reference sequence). CDR3 nucleotide sequence: TGTGCCAGTAGTACCCTCCCGGGGGGGGACCCCCCCCTCGAAGCTTTCTTT. Amino acid sequence: CASSTLPGGDPPLEAFF.

The V and J genes are TRBV9 and TRBJ2-3; 7 nucleotides match TRBD1. The germline gives CDR1 SGDLS, CDR2 YYNGEE. The ends lost 4 bases at V and 3 bases at J; junction bases unmatched: 5. The CDR3 runs 14 residues. CDR3 residues: CASSPGQATDTQYF. In nucleotides, the CDR3 is TGTGCCAGCAGCCCAGGACAGGCAACAGATACGCAGTATTTT.

This clone was observed a single time. The chain recombines TRBV10-1 with TRBJ1-4; tentative D call: TRBD1 (6 bases). The CDR3 runs to 14 residues. The ends were cut back, 7 bases at V and 6 bases at J, with 15 bases in the middle. Germline CDR1 and CDR2: WNHNN and SYGVQD (reference sequence). The CDR3 loop reads CASKSRGRDEKLFF. The CDR3 nucleotides read TGCGCCAGCAAGTCAAGGGGGAGGGATGAAAAACTGTTTTTT.

This clone showed up just once. This chain joins TRBV4-3 and TRBJ1-2; maybe TRBD1 (5 bases). The CDR3 contains 17 residues. CDR1 is LGHNA, CDR2 YSLEER, per germline. V shed 1 base and J shed 6 bases, with 21 bases lying between them. The CDR3 is CASSQGVLAGWYDGYTF. Written as DNA, the CDR3 is TGCGCCAGCAGCCAAGGGGTCTTGGCAGGGTGGTATGATGGCTACACCTTC.

A single count supports this clone. This chain connects TRBV5-1 to TRBJ2-7, with D hard to call. CDR3 length: 15 residues. Germline V gene lookup returns CDR1 SGHRS and CDR2 YFSETQ. V was clipped by 4 bases and J by 1 base, with 15 bases between them. The CDR3: CASSKDTFNSYEQYF. The CDR3 DNA reads TGCGCCAGCAGCAAAGACACATTCAATTCCTACGAGCAGTACTTC.

This sequence joins TRBV18 and TRBJ1-5, with 11 bases identical to TRBD1. Germline CDR1 KGHSH, CDR2 LQKENI. With V trimmed by 6 bases and J by 7 bases, 8 bases remained unmatched. CDR3 length: 15 amino acids. CDR3 in amino acids: CASSSGTGGRQPQHF. CDR3 nucleotides: TGTGCCAGCTCGTCCGGGACAGGGGGTCGACAGCCCCAGCATTTT.

This chain joins TRBV5-1 and TRBJ1-4; perhaps TRBD1 as D (6 bases). With 0 bases removed from V and 7 bases from J, the gap between germline ends came to 16 bases. Germline V gives CDR1 SGHRS, CDR2 YFSETQ. This CDR3 is 16 amino acids long. The CDR3 nucleotides are TGCGCCAGCAGCTTGGTTCCAGGGGTCAGGATTGAAAAACTGTTTTTT. Protein product: CASSLVPGVRIEKLFF.

This clone was picked up one time. The chain couples TRBV18 to TRBJ2-2; maybe TRBD2 (6 bases). The CDR3 loop spans 16 amino acids. Germline V lookup: CDR1 KGHSH, CDR2 LQKENI. V lost 3 bases, J lost 1 base, and 12 bases lay in between. CDR3 sequence (DNA): TGTGCCAGCTCACCTCCGGGACTTAAGAACACCGGGGAGCTGTTTTTT. Its translation is CASSPPGLKNTGELFF.

This clone has only one observation. In DNA, the CDR3 is TGTGCCTGGAGTGTGGGGAGGGGAGAGAGCCAGCCCCAGCATTTT. This sequence encodes CAWSVGRGESQPQHF. The chain uses TRBV30 and TRBJ1-5; a weak D match, TRBD1 (5 bases). The V gene lost 0 bases and the J gene lost 7 bases, with 16 bases spanning the gap. Germline values: CDR1 GTSNPN, CDR2 SVGIG (reference sequence). This CDR3 has 15 residues.

V usage is TRBV10-3 and J usage is TRBJ1-4; tentative D call: TRBD1 (6 bases). Per germline, CDR1 ENHRY and CDR2 SYGVKD. V dropped 6 bases and J dropped 0 bases, with 8 bases sitting between them. The CDR3 has 14 amino acids. The CDR3 region has the DNA TGTGCCATCAGCTCAGGGGCAACTAATGAAAAACTGTTTTTT. Translated: CAISSGATNEKLFF.

V and J are TRBV29-1 and TRBJ1-2; D gene uncertain. CDR3 length equals 11 residues. Looked up from germline, CDR1 is SQVTM and CDR2 is ANQGSEA. V lost 4 bases, J lost 7 bases, and 10 bases lay in between. As DNA, the CDR3 is TGCAGCGTTGGTGAGCTGTCTGGCTACACCTTC. It encodes CSVGELSGYTF.